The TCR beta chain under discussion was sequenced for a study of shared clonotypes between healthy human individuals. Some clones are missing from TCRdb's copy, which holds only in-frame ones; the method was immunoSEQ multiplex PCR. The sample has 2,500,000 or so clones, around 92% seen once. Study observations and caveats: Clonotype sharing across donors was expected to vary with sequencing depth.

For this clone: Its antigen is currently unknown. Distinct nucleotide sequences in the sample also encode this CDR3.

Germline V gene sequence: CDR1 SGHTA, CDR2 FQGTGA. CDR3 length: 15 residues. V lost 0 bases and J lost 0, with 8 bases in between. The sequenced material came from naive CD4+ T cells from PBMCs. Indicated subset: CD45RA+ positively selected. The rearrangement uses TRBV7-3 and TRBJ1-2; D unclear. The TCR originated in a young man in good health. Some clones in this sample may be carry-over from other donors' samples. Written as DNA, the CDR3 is TGTGCCAGCAGCTTAACGGGAGGACCTAACTATGGCTACACCTTC. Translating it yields CASSLTGGPNYGYTF.